Presented here are 17 T cell receptor beta chains from one specimen sequenced in a study of tissue T cells after allogeneic stem cell transplantation. TCRdb's table, derived via immunoSEQ multiplex PCR, lists solely in-frame clones and lacks some. The table lists tens of thousands of clones, more than 90% of them singletons. Material: blood, obtained before transplantation. The receptors here all came from a woman aged 35-75 years who later had graft-versus-host disease after an allogeneic stem cell transplant.

This clone has just one count. At one boundary the junction diverges from the germline segment, which might be a read error. This chain connects TRBV28 to TRBJ2-4; D might be TRBD2 (5 bases). Per germline, CDR1 MDHEN and CDR2 SYDVKM. The CDR3 has 14 residues. The CDR3 spells CASSYRGAENIQYF. The CDR3 nucleotides read TGTGCCAGCAGTTACCGGGGAGCCGAAAACATTCAGTACTTC.

The rearrangement uses TRBV5-6 and TRBJ2-3; D uncertain. The CDR3 is 11 amino acids. The V and J ends lost 0 bases and 7 bases respectively, with 3 bases between them. Germline V gives CDR1 SGHDT, CDR2 YYEEEE. CDR3: CASSLGNTQYF. CDR3 DNA sequence: TGTGCCAGCAGCTTGGGTAATACGCAGTATTTT.

The CDR3, as DNA: TGTGCCAGCAGCCGCGCTTGGCACGAGCAGTACTTC. Protein: CASSRAWHEQYF. The chain links TRBV14 to TRBJ2-7; no clear D gene. The germline gives CDR1 SGHDN, CDR2 FVKESK. This CDR3 region has 12 residues. V was clipped by 4 bases and J by 5 bases, with 9 bases between them.

This chain connects TRBV6-5 to TRBJ1-4, with D hard to call. V lost 6 bases to trimming and J lost 4 bases, with 12 bases between them. CDR1 is MNHEY and CDR2 is SVGAGI in the germline V gene. The CDR3 contains 14 residues. The CDR3 region is CASSRGVRNEKLFF. For the CDR3, the DNA is TGTGCCAGCAGCCGTGGGGTCCGTAATGAAAAACTGTTTTTT.

The chain recombines TRBV19 with TRBJ2-7; D assignment may be TRBD1 or TRBD2 (5 bases each). The CDR3 has 15 amino acids. The germline V and J ends were trimmed by 1 base and 2 bases, with 12 bases remaining between them. The germline V gene encodes CDR1 LNHDA and CDR2 SQIVND (reference sequence). This chain's CDR3 is CASSIARDGAYEQYF. The CDR3 region has the DNA TGTGCCAGTAGTATAGCCCGGGACGGAGCCTACGAGCAGTACTTC.

V gene TRBV28 combines with J gene TRBJ2-5, with a weak D call TRBD2 (6 bases). Between the trimmed V and J ends, which lost 5 bases and 1 base, there was a span of 14 bases. Germline assignment: CDR1 MDHEN and CDR2 SYDVKM. The CDR3 is 15 amino acids. CDR3 in DNA: TGTGCCAGCAGTGCGCCGGTGGAGGGCCAAGAGACCCAGTACTTC. It encodes CASSAPVEGQETQYF.

A few counts support this clone. The genes are TRBV7-2 and TRBJ1-4; 11 nucleotides align to TRBD1. Germline CDR1 SGHTA, CDR2 FQGNSA. Trimming at V came to 6 bases and at J to 3 bases, leaving 12 bases not matched to a gene. CDR3 length: 18 residues. The chain's CDR3 is CASSRTGTGGNANEKLFF. CDR3 in DNA: TGTGCCAGCAGTCGAACCGGGACAGGGGGTAATGCTAATGAAAAACTGTTTTTT.

The chain uses TRBV7-9 and TRBJ1-2, with D unresolved. The CDR3 loop spans 13 amino acids. The V end was cut by 5 bases, the J end by 7 bases, with 14 bases between. Germline loops: CDR1 SEHNR, CDR2 FQNEAQ (reference sequence). CDR3 in amino acids: CASSPGEGRGYTF. CDR3 nucleotides: TGTGCCAGCAGCCCGGGCGAGGGTCGTGGCTACACCTTC.

The chain is built from TRBV9 and TRBJ2-7, with 9 bases that match TRBD1. In germline, CDR1 is SGDLS, CDR2 YYNGEE. This CDR3 has 16 amino acids. The V gene end was trimmed by 0 bases and the J gene end by 2 bases; junction bases not matched to a gene: 6. Here the CDR3 DNA reads TGTGCCAGCAGCGTAGCCCCGACAGGGGGAACCTACGAGCAGTACTTC. This translates into CASSVAPTGGTYEQYF.

This chain joins TRBV18 and TRBJ1-5; D gene uncertain. CDR1 and CDR2 from the germline V gene are KGHSH and LQKENI. The CDR3 consists of 14 residues. The germline V and J ends were trimmed by 6 bases and 2 bases, with 11 bases remaining between them. CDR3 bases: TGTGCCAGCTCCAAAGCCTCGGGCAATCAGCCCCAGCATTTT. As protein: CASSKASGNQPQHF. The full variable domain, with the rest looked up from reference TRBV18 and TRBJ1-5, is NAGVMQNPRHLVRRRGQEARLRCSPMKGHSHVYWYRQLPEEGLKFMVYLQKENIIDESGMPKERFSAEFPKEGPSILRIQQVVRGDSAAYFCASSKASGNQPQHFGDGTRLSIL.

CDR3 DNA: TGTGCCAGCAGCCCCCGACAGGGCTACAATGAGCAGTTCTTC. Encoded protein: CASSPRQGYNEQFF. This chain connects TRBV11-3 to TRBJ2-1, with 7 bases that match TRBD1. After removal of 5 bases from V and 3 bases from J, the junction contained 4 bases not matched to a gene. Germline V lookup: CDR1 SGHNT, CDR2 YENEEA. The length of the CDR3 is 14 residues.

V is TRBV14 and J is TRBJ2-5; 9 bases agree with TRBD2. The CDR3 consists of 18 residues. J gave up 2 bases and V 1 base, and 11 bases lay outside the gene matches. Germline values: CDR1 SGHDN, CDR2 FVKESK. The CDR3 here is CASSQVLREGFEQETQYF. As DNA, the CDR3 is TGTGCCAGCAGCCAAGTGTTGCGGGAGGGCTTTGAACAAGAGACCCAGTACTTC.

There are a few counts of this clone. V is TRBV25-1 and J is TRBJ2-3; 9 bases fit TRBD1. CDR3 length: 15 residues. Germline lookup yields CDR1 MGHDK and CDR2 SYGVNS. Losses at the gene ends were 1 base for V and 4 bases for J; bases not matched to a gene: 3. CDR3 region: CASSESGTGSDTQYF. In DNA, the CDR3 is TGTGCCAGCAGTGAATCCGGGACAGGGTCAGATACGCAGTATTTT.

V is TRBV19 and J is TRBJ1-5; D gene uncertain. CDR3 length equals 13 residues. Germline CDR1 and CDR2: LNHDA and SQIVND (reference sequence). V shed 6 bases and J shed 0 bases, with 6 bases lying between them. CDR3 sequence (DNA): TGTGCCAGTAGGCCTTATAGCAATCAGCCCCAGCATTTT. The encoded protein is CASRPYSNQPQHF.

The chain employs TRBV7-2 and TRBJ2-1, with D tentatively TRBD2 (6 bases). The germline V gene has CDR1 SGHTA and CDR2 FQGNSA. V was clipped by 10 bases and J by 4 bases, with 17 bases between them. CDR3 size: 14 residues. CDR3 in amino acids: CATRRDLIYNEQFF. The CDR3 DNA reads as TGTGCCACCCGGCGGGACCTAATTTACAATGAGCAGTTCTTC.

The V call is TRBV7-2, the J call TRBJ2-3; D is uncertain. Germline loops: CDR1 SGHTA, CDR2 FQGNSA. Trimming removed 3 bases from V and 2 bases from J, with 3 bases in between. This CDR3 region has 12 residues. CDR3 loop: CASSFYTDTQYF. The CDR3 DNA is TGTGCCAGCAGCTTTTACACAGATACGCAGTATTTT.

The chain couples TRBV9 to TRBJ1-3; 7 bases map to TRBD1. Unmatched junction bases numbered 7, after V lost 2 bases and J lost 2 bases. The CDR3 runs to 16 residues. From germline, CDR1 is SGDLS and CDR2 YYNGEE. CDR3 DNA: TGTGCCAGCAGCGTCGCAGCCCAGGGGGCTGGAAACACCATATATTTT. Protein: CASSVAAQGAGNTIYF.